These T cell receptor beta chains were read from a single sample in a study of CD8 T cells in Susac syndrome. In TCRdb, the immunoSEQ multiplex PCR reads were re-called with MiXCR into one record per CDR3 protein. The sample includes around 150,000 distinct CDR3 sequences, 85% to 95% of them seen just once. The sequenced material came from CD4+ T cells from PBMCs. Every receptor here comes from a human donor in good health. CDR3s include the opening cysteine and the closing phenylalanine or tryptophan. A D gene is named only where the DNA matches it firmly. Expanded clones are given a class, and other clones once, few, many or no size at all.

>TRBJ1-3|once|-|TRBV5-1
TGCGCCAGCAGCTCCGGGCCTCTCGGAGACACCATATATTTT
CASSSGPLGDTIYF
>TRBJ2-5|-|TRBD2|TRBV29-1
TGCAGCGTTGAAGTTGGGACTAGCGGGGGACAAGAGACCCAGTACTTC
CSVEVGTSGGQETQYF
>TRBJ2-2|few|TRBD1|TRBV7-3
TGTGCCAGCAGCCGGGACAGGGCGAACACCGGGGAGCTGTTTTTT
CASSRDRANTGELFF
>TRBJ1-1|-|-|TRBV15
TGTGCCACCAGCAGAAACCCTGACGAATCTGAAGCTTTCTTT
CATSRNPDESEAFF
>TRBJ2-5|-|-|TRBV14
TGTGCCAGCAGCCAAGTTAACCAAGAGACCCAGTACTTC
CASSQVNQETQYF
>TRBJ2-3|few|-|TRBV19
TGTGCCAGTGCCTCTAGCGGCACAGATACGCAGTATTTT
CASASSGTDTQYF
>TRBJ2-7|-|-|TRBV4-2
TGTGCCAGCAGCCAAGATTACAGTTACGAGCAGTACTTC
CASSQDYSYEQYF
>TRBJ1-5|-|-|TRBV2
TGTGCCAGCAGCTATGAAGGGAGTCAGCCCCAGCATTTT
CASSYEGSQPQHF
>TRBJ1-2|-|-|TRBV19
TGTGCCAGTAGTATAGATGGGCGCAACTATGGCTACACCTTC
CASSIDGRNYGYTF
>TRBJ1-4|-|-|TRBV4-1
TGCGCCAGCAGCCCCGGAAGGGTTCAAGAAAAACTGTTTTTT
CASSPGRVQEKLFF
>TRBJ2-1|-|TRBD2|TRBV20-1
TGCAGTGCTAGAGTCGTCGGGGGGTACAATGAGCAGTTCTTC
CSARVVGGYNEQFF
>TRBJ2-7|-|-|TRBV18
TGTGCCAGCTCACCCTTGTCGGGGGCAACCTACGAGCAGTACTTC
CASSPLSGATYEQYF
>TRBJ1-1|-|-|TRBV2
TGTGCCAGCAGTCGAGATTTCACTGAAGCTTTCTTT
CASSRDFTEAFF
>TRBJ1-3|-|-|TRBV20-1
TGCAGTGCTAGACCCAGGGTGGGGGGAAACACCATATATTTT
CSARPRVGGNTIYF
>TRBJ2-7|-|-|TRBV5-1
TGCGCCAGCAGCCCCGCGGCAGGTTGGACCTACGAGCAGTACTTC
CASSPAAGWTYEQYF
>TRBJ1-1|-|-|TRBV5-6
TGTGCCAGCAGCTTGCCGGGGTTTAAAGCTTTCTTT
CASSLPGFKAFF
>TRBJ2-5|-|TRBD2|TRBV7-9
TGTGGAAGCGGGGGGGCTTCGGAGACCCAGTACTTC
CGSGGASETQYF
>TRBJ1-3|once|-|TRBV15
TGTGCCACCAGCAGAAACAGGCTGGCCGGAAACACCATATATTTT
CATSRNRLAGNTIYF
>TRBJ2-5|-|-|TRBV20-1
TGCAGTGCGATCCCGGGACTGGGGGAGACCCAGTACTTC
CSAIPGLGETQYF
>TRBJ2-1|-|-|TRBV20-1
TGCAGTGCAAGTCTTGGACTATTATACAATGAGCAGTTCTTC
CSASLGLLYNEQFF
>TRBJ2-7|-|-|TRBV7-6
TGTGCCAGCAGGGACCTGAGCTCCTACGAGCAGTACTTC
CASRDLSSYEQYF
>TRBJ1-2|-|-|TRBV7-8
TGTGCCAGCAGCTCGGGACAAGGGGATGGCTACACCTTC
CASSSGQGDGYTF
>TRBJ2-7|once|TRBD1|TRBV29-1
TGCAGCGCAAAACAGGGGCCCCAGACCTACGAGCAGTACTTC
CSAKQGPQTYEQYF
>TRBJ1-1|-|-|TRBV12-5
TGTGCTAGTGGTCCCAGAGGGTACACTGAAGCTTTCTTT
CASGPRGYTEAFF
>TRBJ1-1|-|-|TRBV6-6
TGTGCCAGCAGTAAGACCTTGGGGAACACTGAAGCTTTCTTT
CASSKTLGNTEAFF
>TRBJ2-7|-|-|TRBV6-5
TGTGCCAGCATCAGATCGGGGGCGCGGGAGCAGTACTTC
CASIRSGAREQYF
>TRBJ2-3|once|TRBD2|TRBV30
TGTGCCTGGAAAGCAGCGGGGGCCGATACGCAGTATTTT
CAWKAAGADTQYF
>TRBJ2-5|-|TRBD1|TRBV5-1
TGCGCCAGCAGCTTGAGGGACAGGGCAGGAAGAGAGACCCAGTACTTC
CASSLRDRAGRETQYF
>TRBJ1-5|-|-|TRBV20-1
TGCAGTGCTACAGGGGATCATCAGCCCCAGCATTTT
CSATGDHQPQHF
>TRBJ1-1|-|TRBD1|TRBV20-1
TGCAGTGCTAGAGATCCAGCCAGGGGGGTCAATGAAGCTTTCTTT
CSARDPARGVNEAFF
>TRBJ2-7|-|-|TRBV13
TGTGCCAGTACGCTAAGGGGTGAGCAGTACTTC
CASTLRGEQYF
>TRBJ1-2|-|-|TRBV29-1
TGCAGCGTTGAAGAAGAACCGACCTATGGCTACACCTTC
CSVEEEPTYGYTF
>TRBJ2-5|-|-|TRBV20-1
TGCAGTGCTAGAGTCGCGGTTCCGGAGACCCAGTACTTC
CSARVAVPETQYF
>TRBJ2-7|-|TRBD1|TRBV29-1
TGCAGCGTCAACTCCGGACAGGGGAGCCACGAGCAGTACTTC
CSVNSGQGSHEQYF
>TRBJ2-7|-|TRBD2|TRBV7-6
TGTGCCAGCAGCGGACCGGGGACTAGCGGCTCCTACGAGCAGTACTTC
CASSGPGTSGSYEQYF
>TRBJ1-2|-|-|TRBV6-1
TGTGCCAGCAGTGAAGATCCCCAGTATGGCTACACCTTC
CASSEDPQYGYTF
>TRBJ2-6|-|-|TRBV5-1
TGCGCCAGCAGCCCGAGGAACCCAAACTCTGGGGCCAACGTCCTGACTTTC
CASSPRNPNSGANVLTF
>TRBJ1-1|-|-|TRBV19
TGTGCCAGTACCTCCCGCAGGGGACAAGGAGCTTTCTTT
CASTSRRGQGAFF
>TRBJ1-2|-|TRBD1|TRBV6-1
TGTGCCAGCAGAAGACCGGGACAGGGCTATTCTGGCTACACCTTC
CASRRPGQGYSGYTF
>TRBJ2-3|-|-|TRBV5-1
TGCGCCAGCAGCCTGGACTTCACAGATACGCAGTATTTT
CASSLDFTDTQYF
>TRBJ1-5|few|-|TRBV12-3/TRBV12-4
TGTGCCAGCAGTCCTGGACAGTATAGCAATCAGCCCCAGCATTTT
CASSPGQYSNQPQHF
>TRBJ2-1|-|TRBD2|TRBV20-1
TGCAGTGCTAGGGGGCCGGGACTAGCGGGGTTGAGCTCCTACAATGAGCAGTTCTTC
CSARGPGLAGLSSYNEQFF
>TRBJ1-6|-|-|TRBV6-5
TGTGCCAGCAGCCGCAGGGAGCATAATTCACCCCTCCACTTT
CASSRREHNSPLHF
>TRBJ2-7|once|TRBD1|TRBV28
TGTGCCAGCAAACAGGGGGCGCGAACCCCCTACGAGCAGTACTTC
CASKQGARTPYEQYF
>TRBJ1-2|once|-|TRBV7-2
TGTGCCAGCAGCTCCGGACCGGGGGCTGACTATGGCTACACCTTC
CASSSGPGADYGYTF
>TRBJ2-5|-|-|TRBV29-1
TGCAGCGTTATCCCAGTTGGGGAGACCCAGTACTTC
CSVIPVGETQYF
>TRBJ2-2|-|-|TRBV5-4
TGTGCCAGCAGCTTGGTTCCCCAACCTAACACCGGGGAGCTGTTTTTT
CASSLVPQPNTGELFF
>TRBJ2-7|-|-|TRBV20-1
TGCAGTGCTAGCCCCAGGATTCGCTCCTACGAGCAGTACTTC
CSASPRIRSYEQYF
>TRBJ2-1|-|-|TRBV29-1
TGCAGCGTTCCCCGGGTCGCGGCGAATGAGCAGTTCTTC
CSVPRVAANEQFF
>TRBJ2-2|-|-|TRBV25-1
TGTGCCAGCAGTGTATGGGGGGCCGGGGAGCTGTTTTTT
CASSVWGAGELFF
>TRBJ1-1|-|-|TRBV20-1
TGCAGTACTATGGGAGGCCGGGGGAACACTGAAGCTTTCTTT
CSTMGGRGNTEAFF
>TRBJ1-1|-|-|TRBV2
TGTGCCAGCAGTGTAGAGGGGGACACTGAAGCTTTCTTT
CASSVEGDTEAFF
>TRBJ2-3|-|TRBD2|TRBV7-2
TGTGCCAGCAGCTTGGCGCGGGGTTCCGGGGGGGATACGCAGTATTTT
CASSLARGSGGDTQYF
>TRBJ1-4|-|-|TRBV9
TGTGCCAGCAGCGCCACACAGGGAAATGGCGAAAAACTGTTTTTT
CASSATQGNGEKLFF
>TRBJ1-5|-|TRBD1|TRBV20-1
TGCAGTGCTAGAGAAGGGGGACAGGGGAGCAATCAGCCCCAGCATTTT
CSAREGGQGSNQPQHF